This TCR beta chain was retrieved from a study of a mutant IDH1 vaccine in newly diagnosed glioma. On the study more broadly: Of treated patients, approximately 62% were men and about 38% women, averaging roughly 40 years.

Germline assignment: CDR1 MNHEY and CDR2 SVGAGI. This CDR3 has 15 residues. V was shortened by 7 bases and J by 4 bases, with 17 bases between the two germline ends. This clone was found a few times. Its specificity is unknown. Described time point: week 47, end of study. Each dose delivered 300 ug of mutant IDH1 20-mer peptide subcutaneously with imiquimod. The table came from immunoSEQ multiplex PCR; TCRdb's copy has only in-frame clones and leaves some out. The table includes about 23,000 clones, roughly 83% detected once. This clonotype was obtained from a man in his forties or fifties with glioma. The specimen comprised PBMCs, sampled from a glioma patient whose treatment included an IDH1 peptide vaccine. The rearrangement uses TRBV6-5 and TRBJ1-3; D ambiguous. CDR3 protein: CASTNLRATGNTIYF. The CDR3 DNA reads TGTGCCAGCACAAACCTCCGGGCTACCGGAAACACCATATATTTT.